Listed here are 21 T cell receptor beta chains from one sample, sequenced in a study of OX40 agonist ivuxolimab in advanced cancers. TCRdb keeps only in-frame clones here, not all; method: immunoSEQ multiplex PCR. The sample lists 55,000 to 80,000 clones; about 81% were seen once. The sample in question was CD4+ or CD8+ T cells sorted from blood, obtained in a trial of the OX40 agonist ivuxolimab. These receptors were taken from an adult with an advanced solid tumor such as melanoma, head and neck, liver or kidney cancer.

The V call is TRBV28, the J call TRBJ2-5; the D gene could be TRBD1 or TRBD2 (5 bases each). The V end lost 8 bases, the J end lost 5 bases, and 12 bases lay between the germline ends. Germline assignment: CDR1 MDHEN and CDR2 SYDVKM. This CDR3 is built from 12 residues. The CDR3 is CASLGPKETQYF. In DNA form, the CDR3 reads TGTGCCAGCCTGGGACCCAAGGAGACCCAGTACTTC.

Comment on this clone: In the same sample, other DNA sequences code for this CDR3. J is TRBJ1-1 and V is TRBV5-1; no reliable D call. Between the trimmed V and J ends, which lost 0 bases and 3 bases, there was a span of 3 bases. The CDR3 spans 12 residues. Germline V gene data show CDR1 as SGHRS and CDR2 as YFSETQ. CDR3 amino acids: CASSLGYTEAFF. In nucleotides, the CDR3 is TGCGCCAGCAGCTTGGGCTACACTGAAGCTTTCTTT.

The chain combines TRBV9 with TRBJ1-2; tentative D call: TRBD1 (6 bases). This CDR3 has 15 amino acids. Deletions cut 2 bases from V and 0 bases from J, with 11 bases between. The germline V gene has CDR1 SGDLS and CDR2 YYNGEE. The CDR3 protein is CASSVDSYSNYGYTF. The CDR3 DNA reads as TGTGCCAGCAGCGTGGACAGTTACTCTAACTATGGCTACACCTTC.

V gene TRBV19 combines with J gene TRBJ2-7, with D maybe TRBD1 (5 bases). The V gene's germline CDR1 is LNHDA and CDR2 SQIVND (reference sequence). V gave up 1 base and J gave up 2 bases, with 21 bases separating them. The length of the CDR3 is 18 residues. The CDR3, as DNA: TGTGCCAGTAGTATAGTAGGGGTTAGGGCAGGAAAAACCTACGAGCAGTACTTC. It translates to CASSIVGVRAGKTYEQYF.

The chain carries TRBV29-1 and TRBJ1-1; D ambiguous. Trimming removed 5 bases at V and 3 bases at J, with 4 bases between. This CDR3 is 10 amino acids long. Germline CDR1 is SQVTM and CDR2 is ANQGSEA. CDR3 in DNA: TGCAGCGTTACTCACACTGAAGCTTTCTTT. It specifies CSVTHTEAFF.

The chain carries TRBV27 and TRBJ1-5; D is undetermined. The CDR3 runs to 13 residues. The ends were cut back, 3 bases at V and 7 bases at J, with 10 bases in the middle. Germline CDR1 MNHEY, CDR2 SMNVEV (reference sequence). The CDR3 bases are TGTGCCAGCAGTTTTGACCTTCTCCAGCCCCAGCATTTT. Protein product: CASSFDLLQPQHF.

This rearrangement joins TRBV2 to TRBJ2-1; D call uncertain. The germline CDR1 and CDR2 sequences are SNHLY and FYNNEI. Trimming left V 2 bases short and J 6 bases short, with 2 bases between. The CDR3 covers 11 residues. The CDR3 DNA reads TGTGCCAGCAGTGAAATCAATGAGCAGTTCTTC. Its translation is CASSEINEQFF.

Only a few counts were recorded for this clone. The V gene is TRBV7-9, the J gene TRBJ1-2; 9 nucleotides match TRBD1. The length of the CDR3 is 13 residues. Per the germline V gene, CDR1 is SEHNR and CDR2 is FQNEAQ (reference sequence). The V segment lost 5 bases and the J segment 14 bases; nucleotides outside the gene matches: 12. CDR3 residues: CASSPLDGTGITF. CDR3 coding DNA: TGTGCCAGCAGCCCCCTGGATGGGACAGGGATAACCTTC.

This clone appeared once. J is TRBJ2-5 and V is TRBV5-4, with D perhaps matching TRBD1 (6 bases). V lost 0 bases, J lost 3 bases, and 21 bases lay in between. Looked up from germline, CDR1 is SGHNT and CDR2 is YYREEE (reference sequence). The CDR3 consists of 18 residues. The CDR3 reads CASSLAGLRGMDKETQYF. CDR3 in DNA: TGTGCCAGCAGCTTGGCAGGTTTGAGGGGGATGGACAAAGAGACCCAGTACTTC.

This chain links TRBV7-6 with TRBJ1-2, with a tentative D call TRBD1 (5 bases). This CDR3 region has 14 residues. Germline CDR1 and CDR2: SGHVS and FNYEAQ. Trimming left V 7 bases short and J 4 bases short, with 16 bases between. DNA for the CDR3: TGTGCCAGCATCCTTAGGGGTGGAGGCTATGGCTACACCTTC. This gives the protein CASILRGGGYGYTF. Combining the CDR3 with reference TRBV7-6 and TRBJ1-2 gives the whole variable domain GAGVSQSPRYKVTKRGQDVALRCDPISGHVSLYWYRQALGQGPEFLTYFNYEAQQDKSGLPNDRFSAERPEGSISTLTIQRTEQRDSAMYRCASILRGGGYGYTFGSGTRLTVV.

This chain joins TRBV19 and TRBJ1-2; a weak D match, TRBD1 (5 bases). V was clipped by 0 bases and J by 3 bases, with 11 bases between them. Germline loops: CDR1 LNHDA, CDR2 SQIVND (reference sequence). The CDR3 has 15 residues. The CDR3 here is CASSIDRAGYYGYTF. The CDR3 nucleotides are TGTGCCAGTAGTATAGATCGCGCAGGGTACTATGGCTACACCTTC.

In the case of this clone: One junction end disagrees with the germline gene, perhaps due to a read error. The CDR3 sequence is CASSLVQGAGANVLTF. CDR3 DNA: TGCGCCAGCAGTTTGGTACAGGGTGCTGGGGCCAACGTCCTGACTTTC. The rearrangement joins TRBV5-1 to TRBJ2-6; the D gene is possibly TRBD1 (6 bases). CDR1 and CDR2 (germline): SGHRS, YFSETQ. The length of the CDR3 is 16 residues.

To note about this clone: This same CDR3 is encoded by further DNA sequences in the sample. This chain connects TRBV30 to TRBJ1-1; TRBD1 might be the D (5 bases). V was cut by 0 bases and J by 8 bases, with 13 bases left in between. The CDR3 is 13 amino acids. Germline V CDR1 and CDR2: GTSNPN, SVGIG (reference sequence). The CDR3 reads CAWSVLGRGEAFF. The DNA for the CDR3 is TGTGCCTGGAGTGTACTGGGGAGGGGCGAAGCTTTCTTT.

CDR3 coding DNA: TGTGCCAGCAGCTCTCGAAGGGACGCCACCACAGATACGCAGTATTTT. Amino acid sequence: CASSSRRDATTDTQYF. This sequence joins TRBV14 and TRBJ2-3; D tentatively fits TRBD1 or TRBD2 (5 bases each). Looked up from germline, CDR1 is SGHDN and CDR2 is FVKESK. This CDR3 is 16 amino acids long. Deletions cut 5 bases from V and 2 bases from J, with 17 bases between.

For the CDR3, the DNA is TGTGCCTGGAGTAACGGGGCCTATGGCTACACCTTC. Its protein product is CAWSNGAYGYTF. The rearrangement uses TRBV30 and TRBJ1-2; maybe TRBD1 (5 bases). The CDR3 is 12 amino acids. V was shortened by 2 bases and J by 4 bases, with 8 bases between the two germline ends. Germline V gives CDR1 GTSNPN, CDR2 SVGIG (reference sequence).

The chain joins TRBV19 to TRBJ1-2; 8 positions agree with TRBD1. Germline CDR1 and CDR2: LNHDA and SQIVND (reference sequence). The CDR3 sequence is 14 residues long. Trimming took 6 bases from V and 8 from J; bases not matched to a gene: 11. CDR3 DNA sequence: TGTGCCAGTAGCATACAGGGGACAGGACGAGGCTACACCTTC. Translated, it gives CASSIQGTGRGYTF.

J is TRBJ1-2 and V is TRBV4-3; weak D call: TRBD1 (6 bases). CDR3 size: 15 residues. Germline lookup yields CDR1 LGHNA and CDR2 YSLEER. Deletions cut 1 base from V and 7 bases from J, with 16 bases between. CDR3 loop: CASSQGNRESGGYTF. CDR3 nucleotide sequence: TGCGCCAGCAGCCAAGGAAACAGGGAAAGTGGTGGCTACACCTTC.

This clone was found once. The CDR3 protein is CASSLTNEKLFF. The CDR3, as DNA: TGTGCCAGCAGTCTCACTAATGAAAAACTGTTTTTT. The rearrangement joins TRBV7-2 to TRBJ1-4; D not resolved. V was trimmed by 6 bases and J by 2 bases, leaving 4 bases between them. The germline V gene has CDR1 SGHTA and CDR2 FQGNSA. The CDR3 length is 12 residues.

The V gene is TRBV18, the J gene TRBJ1-2; D not resolved. The CDR3 is 14 residues long. The V end lost 2 bases, the J end lost 4 bases, and 11 bases lay between the germline ends. Germline V gene data show CDR1 as KGHSH and CDR2 as LQKENI. The CDR3 DNA sequence: TGTGCCAGCTCACCAGACCGTTCGGGCTATGGCTACACCTTC. Its translation: CASSPDRSGYGYTF. Together with reference TRBV18 and TRBJ1-2, the CDR3 gives the full variable domain: NAGVMQNPRHLVRRRGQEARLRCSPMKGHSHVYWYRQLPEEGLKFMVYLQKENIIDESGMPKERFSAEFPKEGPSILRIQQVVRGDSAAYFCASSPDRSGYGYTFGSGTRLTVV.

J is TRBJ2-1 and V is TRBV6-6; D remains ambiguous. Germline loops: CDR1 MNHNY, CDR2 SVGAGI (reference sequence). Trimming took off 0 bases at V and 12 bases at J, with 9 bases between the two ends. This CDR3 contains 12 residues. Written as DNA, the CDR3 is TGTGCCAGCAGTTACTCGGTGGCTATGCAGTTCTTC. Residues: CASSYSVAMQFF.

The chain is built from TRBV5-5 and TRBJ2-3; 7 nucleotides match TRBD1. Germline V gene data show CDR1 as SGHKS and CDR2 as YYEKEE (reference sequence). With 3 bases clipped from V and 0 bases from J, the junction kept 4 bases outside the gene matches. This CDR3 region has 15 residues. CDR3 coding DNA: TGTGCCAGCAGCTCCTTGACAGGGAGCACAGATACGCAGTATTTT. It specifies CASSSLTGSTDTQYF.